Each of the 6 T cell receptor beta chains below was sequenced from the same sample in a study of CD8+ T cells in alopecia areata. cDNA reverse transcribed from extracted RNA served as the sequencing template. The protocol was immunoSEQ multiplex PCR, while the TCRdb copy is restricted to in-frame clones and leaves out a portion. The repertoire shows some 110,000 clones, none seen only once; the top ten take roughly 21%. Material for sequencing was lesional skin. The receptors originated from a C3H/HeJ mouse with alopecia areata. This mouse strain has H2-k as its MHC haplotype.

This clone occurred a few times. The protein recorded in TCRdb does not match the translated DNA at residue 13; the protein presented here comes from translating the DNA. The germline and genes are mouse ones. The read halts 3 residues ahead of the CDR3 end, with the missing end drawn from the germline J gene. This chain uses TRBV13-3 with TRBJ1-3, with 7 bases lining up with TRBD1. Losses at the gene ends were 4 bases for V and 0 bases for J; bases not matched to a gene: 7. CDR1 and CDR2 from the germline V gene are NNHDY and SYVADS. The CDR3 has 16 residues. CDR3 bases read: TGTGCCAGCAGTCCCCGGGACAGCCTTTCTGGAAATACG. It specifies CASSPRDSLSGNT. The full CDR3 is CASSPRDSLSGNTLYF.

This clone showed up just a few times. Gene names are the mouse ones. The CDR3 end falls 4 residues outside the read, so it is completed with the germline J gene. This chain joins TRBV13-3 and TRBJ2-4, with 10 bases lining up with TRBD1. Germline V CDR1 and CDR2: NNHDY, SYVADS. After removal of 3 bases from V and 1 base from J, the junction contained 5 bases not matched to a gene. This CDR3 is built from 16 residues. The CDR3 DNA, read in part, is TGTGCCAGCAGTGCGGGACAGGGGAGGGGTCAAAAC. It is translated as CASSAGQGRGQN. In full, the CDR3 reads CASSAGQGRGQNTLYF.

This clone has just a few counts. All gene names here are mouse names. The CDR3 is cut off 4 residues early in the read; its end comes from the germline J gene. The chain has TRBV1 and TRBJ2-3; D is possibly TRBD1 (6 bases). From germline, CDR1 is NSQYPW and CDR2 LRSPGD (reference sequence). The V and J ends lost 0 bases and 2 bases respectively, with 12 bases between them. The CDR3 length is 16 residues. Incomplete CDR3 DNA: TGCACCTGCAGTGCAGATCCGGGACACAATGCAGAA. This codes for CTCSADPGHNAE. From start to end, the CDR3 is CTCSADPGHNAETLYF.

This clone was detected only a few times. Each gene name is a mouse one. The sequence runs out 4 residues before the end of the CDR3; the remainder is reconstructed from the germline J gene. The chain couples TRBV13-3 to TRBJ2-1; tentatively, D is TRBD1 (6 bases). The germline V gene encodes CDR1 NNHDY and CDR2 SYVADS. The CDR3 totals 14 residues. Trimming removed 5 bases at V and 3 bases at J, with 12 bases between. The CDR3 sequence: CASRGRGLYAEQFF. The sequenced CDR3 bases are TGTGCCAGCAGGGGCAGGGGCCTCTATGCT.

Note on this clone: Gene names are the mouse ones. The CDR3 extends 4 residues past the end of the read, so its final part is completed from the germline J gene. This sample also contains other DNA sequences that code for the same CDR3. V is TRBV19 and J is TRBJ2-1, with D possibly TRBD2 on 7 matching bases. CDR3 length: 15 residues. Germline-derived CDR1 and CDR2 are FNHDT and SITEND (reference sequence). V lost 1 base to trimming and J lost 4 bases, with 12 bases between them. The part of the CDR3 DNA that was read is TGTGCCAGCAGTATACGAGGGGGGGGATATGCT. This translates into CASSIRGGGYA. From start to end, the CDR3 is CASSIRGGGYAEQFF.

This clone was picked up many times. Gene labels here are mouse ones. The part of the CDR3 DNA that was read is TGTGCCAGCAGTGAGACAGAATTCTAT. Amino acid sequence: CASSETEFY. The entire CDR3 protein is CASSETEFYEQYF. The chain links TRBV13-3 to TRBJ2-7, with a tentative D call TRBD1 (5 bases). Sequencing ends 4 residues short of the CDR3 end; the germline J gene provides the rest. Germline values: CDR1 NNHDY, CDR2 SYVADS. The CDR3 runs to 13 residues. Trimming cost V 2 bases and J 3 bases, with 9 bases left between them.